This T cell receptor (beta chain) was identified in a study of blood T cell repertoires in COVID-19. Study-level information: Donors in the United States, Italy and Spain gave samples during acute or convalescent COVID-19. PBMCs, B-cell-depleted T cells, or T cells were the source of the cDNA or gDNA that made up the material.

Authors' analysis steps: Estimation of nucleated cell counts was performed using reference gene primer amplification. The table came from immunoSEQ multiplex PCR; TCRdb's copy has only in-frame clones and leaves some out. The V and J calls and clone size were taken over from that table, and D and trimming were inferred from the DNA. Among over 100,000 clones listed, 84% were seen once. The germline V gene encodes CDR1 SGHRS and CDR2 YFSETQ. The CDR3 contains 13 residues. V dropped 0 bases and J dropped 7 bases, with 11 bases sitting between them. This chain connects TRBV5-1 to TRBJ2-7; possible D gene TRBD1, 5 bases. The sequence was collected from a woman aged 50 to 60 with acute or convalescent COVID-19. Source material: peripheral blood. The CDR3 DNA follows: TGCGCCAGCAGCTTGGGACAGTTTTCGGAGCAGTACTTC. It encodes CASSLGQFSEQYF.